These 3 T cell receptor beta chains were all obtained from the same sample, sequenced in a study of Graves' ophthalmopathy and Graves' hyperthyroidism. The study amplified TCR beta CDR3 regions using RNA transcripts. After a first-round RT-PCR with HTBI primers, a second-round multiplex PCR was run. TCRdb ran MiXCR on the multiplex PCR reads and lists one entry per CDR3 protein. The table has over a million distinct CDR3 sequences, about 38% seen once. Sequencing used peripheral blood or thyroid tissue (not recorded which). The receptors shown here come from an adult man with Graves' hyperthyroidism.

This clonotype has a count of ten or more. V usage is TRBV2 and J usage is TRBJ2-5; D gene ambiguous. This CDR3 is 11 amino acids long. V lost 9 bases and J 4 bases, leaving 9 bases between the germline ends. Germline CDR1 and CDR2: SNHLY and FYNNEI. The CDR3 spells CARLDGETQYF. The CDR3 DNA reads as TGTGCCAGACTGGACGGAGAGACCCAGTACTTC.

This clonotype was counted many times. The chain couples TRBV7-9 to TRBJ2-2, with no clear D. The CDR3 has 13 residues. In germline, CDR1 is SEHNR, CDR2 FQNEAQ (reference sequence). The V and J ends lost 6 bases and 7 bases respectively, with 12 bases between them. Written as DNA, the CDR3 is TGTGCCAGCAGGCAGACGGGCGTCGGGGAGCTGTTTTTT. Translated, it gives CASRQTGVGELFF. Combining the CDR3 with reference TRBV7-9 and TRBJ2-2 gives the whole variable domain DTGVSQNPRHKITKRGQNVTFRCDPISEHNRLYWYRQTLGQGPEFLTYFQNEAQLEKSRLLSDRFSAERPKGSFSTLEIQRTEQGDSAMYLCASRQTGVGELFFGEGSRLTVL.

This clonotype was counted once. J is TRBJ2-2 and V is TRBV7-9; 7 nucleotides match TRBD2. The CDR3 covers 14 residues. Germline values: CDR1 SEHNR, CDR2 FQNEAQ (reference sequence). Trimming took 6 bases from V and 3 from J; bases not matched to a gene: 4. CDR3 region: CASRVGGYTGELFF. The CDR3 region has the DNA TGTGCCAGCAGAGTGGGAGGGTACACCGGGGAGCTGTTTTTT. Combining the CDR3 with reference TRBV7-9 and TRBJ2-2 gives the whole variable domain DTGVSQNPRHKITKRGQNVTFRCDPISEHNRLYWYRQTLGQGPEFLTYFQNEAQLEKSRLLSDRFSAERPKGSFSTLEIQRTEQGDSAMYLCASRVGGYTGELFFGEGSRLTVL.